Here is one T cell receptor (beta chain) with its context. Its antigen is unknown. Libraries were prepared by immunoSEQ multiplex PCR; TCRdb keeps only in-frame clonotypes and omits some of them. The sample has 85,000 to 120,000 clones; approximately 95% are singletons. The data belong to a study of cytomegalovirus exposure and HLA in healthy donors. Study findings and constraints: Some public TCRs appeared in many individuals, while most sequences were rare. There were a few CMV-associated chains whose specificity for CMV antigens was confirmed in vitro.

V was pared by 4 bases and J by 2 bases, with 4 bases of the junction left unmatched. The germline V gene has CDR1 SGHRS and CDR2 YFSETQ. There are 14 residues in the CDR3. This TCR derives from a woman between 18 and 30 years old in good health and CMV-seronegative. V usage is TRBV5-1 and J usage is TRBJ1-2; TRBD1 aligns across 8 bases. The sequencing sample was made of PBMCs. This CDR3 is CASSPGQDNYGYTF. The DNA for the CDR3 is TGCGCCAGCAGCCCGGGACAGGACAACTATGGCTACACCTTC.